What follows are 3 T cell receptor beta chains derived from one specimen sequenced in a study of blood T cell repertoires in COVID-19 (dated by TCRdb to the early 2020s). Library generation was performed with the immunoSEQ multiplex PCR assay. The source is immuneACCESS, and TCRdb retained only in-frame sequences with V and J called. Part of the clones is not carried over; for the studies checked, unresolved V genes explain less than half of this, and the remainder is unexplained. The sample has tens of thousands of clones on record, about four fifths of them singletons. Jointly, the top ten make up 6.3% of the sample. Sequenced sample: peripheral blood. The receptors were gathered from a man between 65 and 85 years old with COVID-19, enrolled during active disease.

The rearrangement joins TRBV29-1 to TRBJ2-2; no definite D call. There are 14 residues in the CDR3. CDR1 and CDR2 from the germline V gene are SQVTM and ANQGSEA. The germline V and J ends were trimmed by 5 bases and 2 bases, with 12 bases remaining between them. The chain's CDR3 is CSVKPLLNTGELFF. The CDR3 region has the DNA TGCAGCGTTAAGCCTCTCCTCAACACCGGGGAGCTGTTTTTT.

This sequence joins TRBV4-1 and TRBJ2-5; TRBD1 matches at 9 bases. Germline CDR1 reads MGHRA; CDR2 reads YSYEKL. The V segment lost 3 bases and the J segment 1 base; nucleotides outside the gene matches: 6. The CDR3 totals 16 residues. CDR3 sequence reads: CASSQGTGTFQETQYF. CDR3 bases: TGCGCCAGCAGCCAGGGGACAGGGACCTTCCAAGAGACCCAGTACTTC.

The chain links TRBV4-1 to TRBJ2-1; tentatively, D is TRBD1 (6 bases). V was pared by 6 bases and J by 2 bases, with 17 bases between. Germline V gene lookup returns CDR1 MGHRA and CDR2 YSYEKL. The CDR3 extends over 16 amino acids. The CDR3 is CASSRGNRATYNEQFF. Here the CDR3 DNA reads TGCGCCAGCAGTAGGGGTAACAGGGCTACCTACAATGAGCAGTTCTTC.